Shown below are 3 T cell receptor beta chains from a single sample sequenced in a study of T cells after yellow fever vaccination. Via MiXCR, TCRdb re-called the 5' RACE reads, giving one row per CDR3 protein. In the table there are roughly 120,000 distinct CDR3 sequences, 7.2% of which are singletons. The source material was CD4+ T cells sorted from PBMCs, sampled 35 to 50 days after the first yellow fever vaccination. The receptors were sampled from a man aged 18 to 30 who received the YFV17D yellow fever vaccine.

This clonotype has only a few counts. The genes are TRBV5-8 and TRBJ2-1; D possibly corresponds to TRBD1 (6 bases). CDR3 length: 13 residues. With 4 bases removed from V and 8 bases from J, the gap between germline ends came to 13 bases. CDR1 is SGHTS, CDR2 YDEGEE, per germline. CDR3 coding DNA: TGTGCCAGCAGCCGAACATACAGGGATGAGCAGTTCTTC. This translates into CASSRTYRDEQFF.

This clonotype was recorded many times. The chain couples TRBV4-2 to TRBJ2-1; TRBD2 matches at 10 bases. This CDR3 region has 17 residues. CDR1 is LGHNA and CDR2 is YNFKEQ in the germline V gene. Germline trimming cut 3 bases from V and 7 bases from J; bases unmatched to any gene: 12. In DNA, the CDR3 is TGTGCCAGCAGCCAGAGGGGGAGCGGGGGGGCTGGAAATGAGCAGTTCTTC. Encoded protein: CASSQRGSGGAGNEQFF.

This clonotype was detected only a few times. This sequence joins TRBV7-9 and TRBJ2-6, with D hard to call. The V gene lost 6 bases and the J gene lost 4 bases, with 10 bases spanning the gap. The CDR3 extends over 14 amino acids. Per the germline V gene, CDR1 is SEHNR and CDR2 is FQNEAQ (reference sequence). In DNA, the CDR3 is TGTGCCAGCAGGTCCGTTATGGGGGCCAACGTCCTGACTTTC. It is translated as CASRSVMGANVLTF.